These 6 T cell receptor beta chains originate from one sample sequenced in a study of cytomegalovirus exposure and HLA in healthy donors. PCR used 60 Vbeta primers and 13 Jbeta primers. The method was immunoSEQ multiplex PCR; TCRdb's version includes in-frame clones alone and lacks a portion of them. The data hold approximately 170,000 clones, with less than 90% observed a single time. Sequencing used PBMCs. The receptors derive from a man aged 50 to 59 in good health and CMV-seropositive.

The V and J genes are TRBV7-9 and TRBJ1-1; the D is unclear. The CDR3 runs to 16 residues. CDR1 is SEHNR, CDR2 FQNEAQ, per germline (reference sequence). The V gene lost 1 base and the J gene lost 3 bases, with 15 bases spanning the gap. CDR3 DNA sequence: TGTGCCAGCAGCTTAGTACGCTACCTCGAGGACACTGAAGCTTTCTTT. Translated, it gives CASSLVRYLEDTEAFF.

The CDR3 bases are TGTGCCAGCAGCCAAGTGGGCGGGGTGTCCAAAAACATTCAGTACTTC. Amino acid sequence: CASSQVGGVSKNIQYF. This chain connects TRBV4-2 to TRBJ2-4; D is possibly TRBD2 (6 bases). Per germline, CDR1 LGHNA and CDR2 YNFKEQ. Trimming left V 1 base short and J 2 bases short, with 12 bases between. The CDR3 has 16 residues.

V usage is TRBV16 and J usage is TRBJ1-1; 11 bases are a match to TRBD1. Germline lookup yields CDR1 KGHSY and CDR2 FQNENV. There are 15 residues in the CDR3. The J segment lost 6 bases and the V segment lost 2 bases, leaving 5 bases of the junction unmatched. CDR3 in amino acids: CASSQGTGGVAEAFF. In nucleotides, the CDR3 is TGTGCCAGCAGCCAAGGGACAGGGGGGGTGGCTGAAGCTTTCTTT.

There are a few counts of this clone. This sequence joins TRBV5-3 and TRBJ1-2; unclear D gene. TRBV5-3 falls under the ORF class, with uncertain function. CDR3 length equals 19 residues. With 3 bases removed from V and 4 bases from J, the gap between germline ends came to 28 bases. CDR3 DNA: TGTGCCAGAAGCTGGATCACAGTTTACCCCTTCCTTTTACCCTATGGCTACACCTTC. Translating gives CARSWITVYPFLLPYGYTF.

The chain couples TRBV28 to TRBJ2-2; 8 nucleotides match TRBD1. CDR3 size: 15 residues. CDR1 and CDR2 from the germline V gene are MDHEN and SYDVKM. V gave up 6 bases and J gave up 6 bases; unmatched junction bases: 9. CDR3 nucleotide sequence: TGTGCCAGCAGGAGACAGGGGTCTGAATCCGGGGAGCTGTTTTTT. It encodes CASRRQGSESGELFF. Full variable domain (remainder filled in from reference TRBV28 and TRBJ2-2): DVKVTQSSRYLVKRTGEKVFLECVQDMDHENMFWYRQDPGLGLRLIYFSYDVKMKEKGDIPEGYSVSREKKERFSLILESASTNQTSMYLCASRRQGSESGELFFGEGSRLTVL.

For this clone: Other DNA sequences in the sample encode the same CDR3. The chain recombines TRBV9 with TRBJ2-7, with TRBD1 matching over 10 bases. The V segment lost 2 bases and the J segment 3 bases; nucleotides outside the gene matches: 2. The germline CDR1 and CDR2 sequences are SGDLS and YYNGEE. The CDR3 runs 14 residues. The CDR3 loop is CASSVGDRGYEQYF. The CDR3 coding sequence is TGTGCCAGCAGCGTGGGGGACAGGGGCTACGAGCAGTACTTC.